The 31 T cell receptor beta chains below all came from one sample that was sequenced in a study of cytomegalovirus exposure and HLA in healthy donors. PCR involved 60 Vbeta and 13 Jbeta primers. Libraries were prepared by immunoSEQ multiplex PCR; TCRdb keeps only in-frame clonotypes and omits some of them. The table has 90,000 to 150,000 clones, 60% to 85% seen once. Sequencing used PBMCs. The receptors were gathered from a woman in her 30s in good health and CMV-seropositive.

The V gene is TRBV6-6, the J gene TRBJ2-3, with D possibly TRBD2 on 5 matching bases. V was trimmed by 4 bases and J by 5 bases, leaving 13 bases between them. CDR3 length: 14 amino acids. CDR1 is MNHNY and CDR2 is SVGAGI in the germline V gene (reference sequence). The CDR3 DNA follows: TGTGCCAGCAGTTCTCGGGGTAGGAAAGATACGCAGTATTTT. It specifies CASSSRGRKDTQYF.

There are a few counts of this clone. The CDR3 region has the DNA TGTGCCAGCAGTCCCCTTCTCGTCGCGTCCTACGAGCAGTACTTC. Translated, it gives CASSPLLVASYEQYF. V and J are TRBV28 and TRBJ2-7; no clear D. This CDR3 contains 15 residues. Looked up from germline, CDR1 is MDHEN and CDR2 is SYDVKM. V shed 5 bases and J shed 1 base, with 15 bases lying between them.

Many counts were recorded for this clone. The CDR3 nucleotides are TGTGCCAGCAGCCGCGGAGGAGGGGATTCACCCCTCCACTTT. This encodes CASSRGGGDSPLHF. The gene calls are TRBV5-4 and TRBJ1-6, with D possibly being TRBD1 (5 bases). The germline CDR1 and CDR2 sequences are SGHNT and YYREEE (reference sequence). V was pared by 4 bases and J by 8 bases, with 13 bases between. The CDR3 runs 14 residues.

This chain uses TRBV7-2 with TRBJ2-1, with 7 bases matching TRBD2. Germline CDR1 is SGHTA and CDR2 is FQGNSA. This CDR3 is built from 14 residues. The V gene end was trimmed by 5 bases and the J gene end by 6 bases; junction bases not matched to a gene: 7. CDR3: CASSPRASGNEQFF. The DNA for the CDR3 is TGTGCCAGCAGCCCGAGGGCTAGCGGCAATGAGCAGTTCTTC. Full variable domain (outside the CDR3, taken from reference TRBV7-2 and TRBJ2-1): GAGVSQSPSNKVTEKGKDVELRCDPISGHTALYWYRQSLGQGLEFLIYFQGNSAPDKSGLPSDRFSAERTGGSVSTLTIQRTQQEDSAVYLCASSPRASGNEQFFGPGTRLTVL.

In DNA form, the CDR3 reads TGCGCCAGCAGCCCAGGGGGCTTCTACGAGCAGTACTTC. Amino acid sequence: CASSPGGFYEQYF. The V and J genes are TRBV4-1 and TRBJ2-7; the match to TRBD1 covers 8 bases. The ends lost 4 bases at V and 3 bases at J; junction bases unmatched: 2. The germline CDR1 and CDR2 sequences are MGHRA and YSYEKL. The CDR3 sequence is 13 residues long.

This clone was seen more than once but under ten times. The V call is TRBV7-9, the J call TRBJ1-2; the match to TRBD1 covers 11 bases. This CDR3 has 14 residues. Per the germline V gene, CDR1 is SEHNR and CDR2 is FQNEAQ (reference sequence). V was pared by 5 bases and J by 8 bases, with 7 bases of the junction left unmatched. For the CDR3, the DNA is TGTGCCAGCAGCCGGACAGGGGGCGGTGAAGGCTACACCTTC. Translating gives CASSRTGGGEGYTF.

The chain uses TRBV4-2 and TRBJ2-1; 9 bases map to TRBD2. The CDR3 is 15 amino acids. Germline CDR1 reads LGHNA; CDR2 reads YNFKEQ. V was pared by 4 bases and J by 3 bases, with 4 bases of the junction left unmatched. CDR3 coding DNA: TGTGCCAGCAGCCTGGGGCGGGGGGGCTACAATGAGCAGTTCTTC. Translating it yields CASSLGRGGYNEQFF.

CDR3 region: CASSPTASTDTQYF. The DNA of the CDR3 is TGTGCCAGCAGCCCTACAGCTAGCACAGATACGCAGTATTTT. The chain recombines TRBV11-3 with TRBJ2-3, with D uncertain. The germline V and J ends were trimmed by 5 bases and 0 bases, with 9 bases remaining between them. Germline V gives CDR1 SGHNT, CDR2 YENEEA. This CDR3 has 14 residues.

The chain is built from TRBV5-1 and TRBJ1-1; D is unresolved. CDR3 size: 15 residues. Trimming removed 4 bases from V and 1 base from J, with 14 bases in between. Germline CDR1 SGHRS, CDR2 YFSETQ. For the CDR3, the DNA is TGCGCCAGCAGCCTAAGAGAGGAGGAGAACACTGAAGCTTTCTTT. It specifies CASSLREEENTEAFF.

With respect to this clone: In the same sample, other DNA sequences code for this CDR3. The J gene is TRBJ2-1, the V gene TRBV2, with D perhaps matching TRBD1 (5 bases). This CDR3 is 13 amino acids long. The V gene's germline CDR1 is SNHLY and CDR2 FYNNEI. Between the trimmed V and J ends, which lost 3 bases and 10 bases, there was a span of 13 bases. For the CDR3, the DNA is TGTGCCAGCAGTGAGTGGACGAAGGGGGAGCAGTTCTTC. This codes for CASSEWTKGEQFF.

This chain links TRBV2 with TRBJ1-4; D is unresolved. Trimming left V 5 bases short and J 10 bases short, with 5 bases between. The CDR3 sequence is 10 residues long. Looked up from germline, CDR1 is SNHLY and CDR2 is FYNNEI. The CDR3 sequence is CASSLAKLFF. Here the CDR3 DNA reads TGTGCCAGCAGTCTGGCAAAACTGTTTTTT.

The CDR3 bases are TGTGCCAGCTCGACGGGACTAGCGGGGTACACAGATACGCAGTATTTT. This codes for CASSTGLAGYTDTQYF. This rearrangement joins TRBV18 to TRBJ2-3, with 13 bases matching TRBD2. There are 16 residues in the CDR3. The germline V gene has CDR1 KGHSH and CDR2 LQKENI. V dropped 6 bases and J dropped 2; count of bases not matched to a gene: 5.

The gene calls are TRBV11-2 and TRBJ1-4; no definite D call. CDR3 length: 11 amino acids. Germline values: CDR1 SGHAT, CDR2 FQNNGV. Deletions cut 1 base from V and 8 bases from J, with 2 bases between. CDR3 sequence (DNA): TGTGCCAGCAGCTTAGCGGAAAAACTGTTTTTT. It encodes CASSLAEKLFF.

The V and J genes are TRBV19 and TRBJ1-2; TRBD1 matches at 7 bases. This CDR3 is 16 amino acids long. With 2 bases clipped from V and 0 bases from J, the junction kept 6 bases outside the gene matches. Germline CDR1 LNHDA, CDR2 SQIVND (reference sequence). CDR3 region: CASSIRAGQTNYGYTF. CDR3 nucleotide sequence: TGTGCCAGTAGTATAAGGGCGGGACAGACTAACTATGGCTACACCTTC.

About this clone: An end of the junction differs from the germline gene, which may be a read error. This chain joins TRBV7-9 and TRBJ2-7, with TRBD2 as a possible D gene (6 bases). Per germline, CDR1 SEHNR and CDR2 FQNEAQ (reference sequence). The CDR3 spans 12 residues. DNA of the CDR3: TGTTCCAGCAGCTTAGCGGCGGGGGAGCAGTACTTC. It specifies CSSSLAAGEQYF.

This rearrangement joins TRBV2 to TRBJ1-5; no clear D gene. In germline, CDR1 is SNHLY, CDR2 FYNNEI. Trimming removed 6 bases from V and 0 bases from J, with 12 bases in between. The CDR3 consists of 15 residues. For the CDR3, the DNA is TGTGCCAGCAGACGAGAACCTTATAGCAATCAGCCCCAGCATTTT. It yields the protein CASRREPYSNQPQHF. Full variable domain (remainder filled in from reference TRBV2 and TRBJ1-5): EPEVTQTPSHQVTQMGQEVILRCVPISNHLYFYWYRQILGQKVEFLVSFYNNEISEKSEIFDDQFSVERPDGSNFTLKIRSTKLEDSAMYFCASRREPYSNQPQHFGDGTRLSIL.

The chain uses TRBV2 and TRBJ2-3; TRBD2 is a possible D gene (5 bases). The CDR3 runs 15 residues. Germline loops: CDR1 SNHLY, CDR2 FYNNEI. V was trimmed by 7 bases and J by 0 bases, leaving 14 bases between them. The CDR3 DNA follows: TGTGCCAGCAAACCTGGGCGGGCTAGCACAGATACGCAGTATTTT. Amino acid sequence: CASKPGRASTDTQYF.

V usage is TRBV27 and J usage is TRBJ2-1; tentative D call: TRBD2 (7 bases). The CDR3 has 12 residues. In germline, CDR1 is MNHEY, CDR2 SMNVEV (reference sequence). Trimming left V 8 bases short and J 9 bases short, with 14 bases between. The CDR3 loop is CASEGGGGEQFF. The CDR3 DNA is TGTGCCAGCGAGGGGGGGGGTGGTGAGCAGTTCTTC.

V and J are TRBV7-2 and TRBJ1-2; TRBD1 agrees at 7 bases. The germline V gene encodes CDR1 SGHTA and CDR2 FQGNSA. V shed 5 bases, J shed 4 bases, and the junction held 10 bases outside the gene matches. CDR3 length: 15 residues. The CDR3 loop is CASSIRDSRTYGYTF. CDR3 nucleotide sequence: TGTGCCAGCAGCATACGGGACAGTAGGACCTATGGCTACACCTTC.

This chain links TRBV11-2 with TRBJ1-6; the D gene is possibly TRBD1 (5 bases). Germline loops: CDR1 SGHAT, CDR2 FQNNGV. This CDR3 region has 18 residues. V was pared by 2 bases and J by 0 bases, with 14 bases between. The CDR3 is CASSLRGDSSSYNSPLHF. DNA of the CDR3: TGTGCCAGCAGCTTACGCGGGGACTCGAGCTCCTATAATTCACCCCTCCACTTT.

The V call is TRBV6-1, the J call TRBJ2-4; 7 bases are a match to TRBD1. CDR3 length: 12 residues. Germline V gives CDR1 MNHNS, CDR2 SASEGT. The trim removed 8 bases at V and 5 bases at J, leaving 3 bases unmatched. The CDR3 protein is CASAQGQNIQYF. CDR3 DNA: TGTGCCAGCGCACAGGGGCAAAACATTCAGTACTTC.

This chain uses TRBV28 with TRBJ1-1; 7 nucleotides agree with TRBD1. The CDR3 is 14 residues long. Germline loops: CDR1 MDHEN, CDR2 SYDVKM. V lost 5 bases to trimming and J lost 5 bases; unmatched junction nucleotides: 8. The CDR3 nucleotides read TGTGCCAGCAGTCCCCAGGGGGTAGGTACTGAAGCTTTCTTT. This gives the protein CASSPQGVGTEAFF.

This clone appeared once. This chain links TRBV4-1 with TRBJ2-7; TRBD2 aligns across 7 bases. The CDR3 has 13 residues. In germline, CDR1 is MGHRA, CDR2 YSYEKL. V trimming: 3 bases; J trimming: 4 bases; junction bases outside the gene matches: 3. The DNA of the CDR3 is TGCGCCAGCAGCCATCAGGGAGGGTACGAGCAGTACTTC. Amino acid sequence: CASSHQGGYEQYF.

The chain joins TRBV27 to TRBJ1-6; unclear D gene. Trimming took 11 bases from V and 6 from J, leaving 14 bases between them. CDR1 MNHEY and CDR2 SMNVEV come from the germline V gene (reference sequence). The CDR3 has 13 residues. CDR3 region: CASARDFNSPLHF. Here the CDR3 DNA reads TGTGCCTCGGCTCGGGATTTTAATTCACCCCTCCACTTT.

This clone appeared a few times. The chain combines TRBV29-1 with TRBJ1-1; the match to TRBD1 covers 9 bases. V lost 6 bases to trimming and J lost 0 bases; unmatched junction nucleotides: 8. CDR3 length: 15 residues. Germline CDR1 and CDR2: SQVTM and ANQGSEA. The CDR3 DNA sequence: TGCAGCGTCGCCCCGGGACAGGGCATGAACACTGAAGCTTTCTTT. Residues: CSVAPGQGMNTEAFF.

The chain links TRBV4-2 to TRBJ2-7; TRBD2 aligns across 11 bases. V was clipped by 3 bases and J by 2 bases; unmatched bases: 6. CDR1 is LGHNA and CDR2 is YNFKEQ in the germline V gene. The CDR3 has 16 amino acids. For the CDR3, the DNA is TGTGCCAGCAGCCATGCTAGCGGGGGGAGTACCTACGAGCAGTACTTC. Translating gives CASSHASGGSTYEQYF.

This clone is a singleton in its sample. The rearrangement links TRBV9 to TRBJ2-5, with D maybe TRBD1 (6 bases). This CDR3 contains 14 residues. V was shortened by 1 base and J by 0 bases, with 7 bases between the two germline ends. CDR1 and CDR2 (germline): SGDLS, YYNGEE. CDR3 protein: CASSVQGNQETQYF. CDR3 nucleotide sequence: TGTGCCAGCAGCGTACAGGGGAACCAAGAGACCCAGTACTTC.

J is TRBJ1-2 and V is TRBV7-2; 8 bases are shared with TRBD1. This CDR3 spans 13 amino acids. Trimming removed 5 bases from V and 14 bases from J; junction bases left unmatched: 13. Germline V lookup: CDR1 SGHTA, CDR2 FQGNSA. In DNA form, the CDR3 reads TGTGCCAGCAGCCCCGGACAGGGAAAAGCTCTTACCTTC. It is translated as CASSPGQGKALTF.

The chain carries TRBV2 and TRBJ2-3; TRBD2 matches 11 bases. Germline V CDR1 and CDR2: SNHLY, FYNNEI. Trimming took 3 bases from V and 6 from J; bases not matched to a gene: 2. CDR3 length: 14 amino acids. CDR3 sequence reads: CASSERLAGDTQYF. In nucleotides, the CDR3 is TGTGCCAGCAGTGAGAGACTAGCGGGGGATACGCAGTATTTT. Together with reference TRBV2 and TRBJ2-3, the CDR3 gives the full variable domain: EPEVTQTPSHQVTQMGQEVILRCVPISNHLYFYWYRQILGQKVEFLVSFYNNEISEKSEIFDDQFSVERPDGSNFTLKIRSTKLEDSAMYFCASSERLAGDTQYFGPGTRLTVL.

The sample holds a few counts of this clone. This chain connects TRBV5-8 to TRBJ1-1, with 9 bases identical to TRBD1. The CDR3 sequence is 16 residues long. V lost 4 bases, J lost 0 bases, and 7 bases stayed unmatched. Germline CDR1 is SGHTS and CDR2 is YDEGEE. CDR3 in amino acids: CASSITGGEVNTEAFF. In DNA form, the CDR3 reads TGTGCCAGCAGCATAACAGGGGGCGAAGTGAACACTGAAGCTTTCTTT.

The rearrangement joins TRBV4-1 to TRBJ2-3; 9 bases are shared with TRBD1. This CDR3 has 16 residues. Per the germline V gene, CDR1 is MGHRA and CDR2 is YSYEKL. Unmatched junction bases numbered 5, after V lost 4 bases and J lost 0 bases. The CDR3 here is CASSLTGTGSTDTQYF. Written as DNA, the CDR3 is TGCGCCAGCAGCCTCACAGGGACAGGGAGCACAGATACGCAGTATTTT.